Listed below are T cell receptor beta chains from one sample, sequenced in a study of cytomegalovirus exposure and HLA in healthy donors. TCRdb's table, derived via immunoSEQ multiplex PCR, lists solely in-frame clones and lacks some. The data show about 82,000 clones, with 85% to 95% seen just once and 0.55% to 0.8% held by the top ten. Sequences were obtained from PBMCs. These receptors all stem from a young man in good health and CMV-seronegative. Both conserved end residues are part of each CDR3. D genes are given only for firm matches. A clone size is listed for some rows: how often the clone was seen (once, few, many), or a class if it is expanded.

V gene	J gene	D gene	clone size	CDR3 DNA	CDR3 protein
TRBV14	TRBJ1-2	-	once	TGTGCCAGCAGCCAAGACAGGGAATATGGCTACACCTTC	CASSQDREYGYTF
TRBV30	TRBJ1-1	-	-	TGTGCCTGGAGTGTAAACAGCTTGAACACTGAAGCTTTCTTT	CAWSVNSLNTEAFF
TRBV18	TRBJ1-1	TRBD1	-	TGTGCCAGCTCACCCCTGGGACAGAAGGCGGACACTGAAGCTTTCTTT	CASSPLGQKADTEAFF
TRBV6-1	TRBJ2-6	-	-	TGTGCCAGCAGTGTGAGCAACTCTGGGGCCAACGTCCTGACTTTC	CASSVSNSGANVLTF
TRBV7-3	TRBJ2-3	-	-	TGTGCCAGCAGCTTAATCAGGGGAGGGGATACGCAGTATTTT	CASSLIRGGDTQYF
TRBV28	TRBJ1-2	-	once	TGTGCCAGCGCTTCCGGAGGCAATATACTGCGGGGCTACACCTTC	CASASGGNILRGYTF
TRBV6-5	TRBJ1-2	TRBD1	-	TGTGCCAGCAGTTCGGAAAGGGGGCTGGGTTTACATGGCTACACCTTC	CASSSERGLGLHGYTF
TRBV5-1	TRBJ2-7	TRBD2	-	TGCGCCAGCAGCCAGGGACTACCCCTCTACGAGCAGTACTTC	CASSQGLPLYEQYF
TRBV7-6	TRBJ2-5	-	once	TGTGCCAGCACTATATCGGGGGTTCAAGAGACCCAGTACTTC	CASTISGVQETQYF
TRBV25-1	TRBJ2-7	TRBD1	-	TGTGCCAGCAGTGAATTCGACAGGGCTGGTTTGGGCGAGCAGTACTTC	CASSEFDRAGLGEQYF
TRBV6-5	TRBJ2-4	TRBD1	-	TGTGCCAGCAGCTCGGGACAGGGCGACAAAAACATTCAGTACTTC	CASSSGQGDKNIQYF
TRBV5-1	TRBJ1-1	-	-	TGCGCCAGCAGCTTAACGGTGAACACTGAAGCTTTCTTT	CASSLTVNTEAFF
TRBV27	TRBJ1-2	-	-	TGTGCCAGCAGGATAAGTTGGGAGGGGGACTATGGCTACACCTTC	CASRISWEGDYGYTF
TRBV12-1	TRBJ2-3	-	-	TGTGCCAGCAGCCCTACCCAAAGCACAGATACGCAGTATTTT	CASSPTQSTDTQYF
TRBV6-5	TRBJ2-7	-	few	TGTGCCAGCAGTTCGGCGACTAGGGAGCAGTACTTC	CASSSATREQYF
TRBV2	TRBJ2-7	-	-	TGTGCCAGCCAACTAACCTACGAGCAGTACTTC	CASQLTYEQYF
TRBV15	TRBJ1-1	-	-	TGTGCCACCAGCAGAGAGGGCAGGGGTGGTACTGAAGCTTTCTTT	CATSREGRGGTEAFF
TRBV4-1	TRBJ1-5	-	once	TGCGCCAGCAGCCAAGACCCAGACGGGTATCAGCCCCAGCATTTT	CASSQDPDGYQPQHF
TRBV2	TRBJ2-5	-	-	TGTGCCAGCATCTCGACACAAGAGACCCAGTACTTC	CASISTQETQYF
TRBV6-4	TRBJ1-1	-	-	TGTGCCAGCAGTTGGGACGGGGGCACTGAAGCTTTCTTT	CASSWDGGTEAFF
TRBV5-1	TRBJ2-1	TRBD2	-	TGCGCCAGCAGCTTGGCTAACGTAGCGGGAGTGGAATTTCGGGGTTACAATGAGCAGTTCTTC	CASSLANVAGVEFRGYNEQFF
TRBV5-4	TRBJ2-1	TRBD2	-	TGTGCCAGCAGGCACCTAGCGGGAGGGAACAATGAGCAGTTCTTC	CASRHLAGGNNEQFF
TRBV30	TRBJ1-2	-	few	TGTGCCTGGAGTTTACTACATCAATCCTATGGCTACACCTTC	CAWSLLHQSYGYTF
TRBV5-4	TRBJ2-5	TRBD2	-	TGTGCCAGCAGCTTGCGGGCTAGCGGGAGGAACCAAGAGACCCAGTACTTC	CASSLRASGRNQETQYF
TRBV5-4	TRBJ2-3	-	-	TGTGCCAGCACCTTAGGGGGGGGGTTTGGATTGGCAGATACGCAGTATTTT	CASTLGGGFGLADTQYF
TRBV5-1	TRBJ2-3	TRBD1	-	TGCGCCAGCAGCTCCAGCTGGACAGGGGGCACAGATACGCAGTATTTT	CASSSSWTGGTDTQYF
TRBV6-5	TRBJ2-1	-	-	TGTGCCTGCAGAGGGGGGGGTGAGCAGTTCTTC	CACRGGGEQFF
TRBV19	TRBJ2-5	-	-	TGTGCCAGTAGTTTCCTAGGGCGGGTCCAGTACTTC	CASSFLGRVQYF
TRBV5-1	TRBJ2-3	TRBD1	-	TGCGCCAGCAGCTTGGCCCCACAGGGGGCGCCCCGCACAGATACGCAGTATTTT	CASSLAPQGAPRTDTQYF